This is a list of T cell receptor beta chains from one sample in a study of cytomegalovirus exposure and HLA in healthy donors. Libraries were prepared by immunoSEQ multiplex PCR; TCRdb keeps only in-frame clonotypes and omits some of them. The table includes over 110,000 clones, roughly four fifths detected once. Input material: PBMCs. These receptors all come from a woman aged 55-69 years in good health and CMV-seropositive. The CDR3 runs from the conserved cysteine through the conserved F or W.

TRBJ2-7,TRBV27,CASSLTQGSREQYF
TRBJ1-5,TRBV6-5,CASGSPYRDNQPQHF
TRBJ2-7,TRBV2,CATSRDRGYYEQYF
TRBJ2-5,TRBV7-9,CASSSLAGGPKETQYF
TRBJ2-1,TRBV7-9,CASSSAGGSSYNEQFF
TRBJ2-7,TRBV5-1,CASSFGTDSSYEQYF
TRBJ2-7,TRBV6-1,CASSESGIAEQYF
TRBJ2-6,TRBV9,CASSVSTGLSPGANVLTF
TRBJ1-4,TRBV6-1,CASSEREPNEKLFF
TRBJ1-5,TRBV2,CASSESGSINQPQHF
TRBJ2-7,TRBV4-3,CASSQDRRGADEQYF
TRBJ2-2,TRBV7-6,CASSPLGVNTGELFF
TRBJ2-7,TRBV6-1,CASSLEGGYEQYF
TRBJ1-2,TRBV5-5,CASSFTGDPNYGYTF
TRBJ1-4,TRBV19,CASSDPGTVNEKLFF
TRBJ1-2,TRBV27,CASNLRGAFLFGYTF
TRBJ1-1,TRBV7-2,CASSLVPNRETVNTEAFF
TRBJ2-7,TRBV4-2,CASSQDQWASGHYEQYF
TRBJ2-7,TRBV5-6,CASSPTGLYEQYF
TRBJ2-7,TRBV1,CTSSQDQGTDYEQYF
TRBJ2-3,TRBV5-6,CASSFTRSDTQYF
TRBJ2-7,TRBV28,CASSYRVRTSGSYEQYF
TRBJ2-5,TRBV5-1,CASSTSSGRARETQYF
TRBJ2-3,TRBV14,CASSPGQGSFDTQYF
TRBJ2-6,TRBV4-3,CASSQGTASGANVLTF
TRBJ2-7,TRBV19,CASSPGLAGIGEQYF
.,TRBV29-1,CSVEGTGKGYEQYF
TRBJ1-5,TRBV4-1,CASSQYKGGANQPQHF
TRBJ2-2,TRBV7-2,CASSRTGTSSGELFF
TRBJ2-1,TRBV27,CASSFAGPITYNEQFF
TRBJ2-1,TRBV10-3,CAISDYLREEGYNEQFF
TRBJ1-2,TRBV7-3,CASSLSAGDYGYTF
TRBJ2-1,TRBV28,CASSPNVLDGGNEQFF
TRBJ1-2,TRBV2,CASSEDRVYGYTF
TRBJ2-1,TRBV7-9,CASSSRQGEQFF